The 15 T cell receptor beta chains presented below share a single source sample, sequenced in a study of blood T cell repertoires in COVID-19. The protocol was immunoSEQ multiplex PCR, while the TCRdb copy is restricted to in-frame clones and leaves out a portion. Among 120,000 or so clones listed, roughly 84% were seen once. The sample taken for sequencing was peripheral blood. Receptors were obtained from a woman of 80 years or more with acute or convalescent COVID-19.

This clone was detected once. J is TRBJ2-5 and V is TRBV5-6; TRBD2 matches 7 bases. V dropped 4 bases and J dropped 4; count of bases not matched to a gene: 7. The CDR3 sequence is 14 residues long. Germline CDR1 reads SGHDT; CDR2 reads YYEEEE. This chain's CDR3 is CASSLRWGGETQYF. CDR3 nucleotide sequence: TGTGCCAGCAGCCTACGTTGGGGGGGAGAGACCCAGTACTTC.

As regards this clone: The junction departs from the called germline gene at one end, perhaps through a read error. The chain has TRBV7-9 and TRBJ1-1; possibly TRBD1 for D (6 bases). Germline V CDR1 and CDR2: SEHNR, FQNEAQ (reference sequence). This CDR3 region has 11 residues. This chain's CDR3 is CASSLADTRGF. CDR3 nucleotide sequence: TGTGCCAGCAGCTTAGCAGATACCAGGGGATTT.

The chain combines TRBV2 with TRBJ2-1; TRBD2 agrees at 11 bases. CDR1 is SNHLY and CDR2 is FYNNEI in the germline V gene. Trimming at V came to 7 bases and at J to 9 bases, leaving 11 bases not matched to a gene. The CDR3 consists of 15 residues. As DNA, the CDR3 is TGTGCCAGCATGAGACTAGCGGGGTCCGGGCTTGAGCAGTTCTTC. Translation gives CASMRLAGSGLEQFF.

The chain has TRBV10-3 and TRBJ2-7; 9 bases are a match to TRBD2. The CDR3 is 16 amino acids. V was pared by 3 bases and J by 0 bases, with 6 bases of the junction left unmatched. Germline V lookup: CDR1 ENHRY, CDR2 SYGVKD. CDR3 sequence reads: CAISDLQTSGSYEQYF. DNA for the CDR3: TGTGCCATCAGTGACCTACAGACTAGCGGCTCCTACGAGCAGTACTTC.

This clone showed up many times. The chain carries TRBV2 and TRBJ2-2, with D maybe TRBD1 (5 bases). V lost 6 bases, J lost 1 base, and 9 bases lay in between. This CDR3 has 14 amino acids. Germline V lookup: CDR1 SNHLY, CDR2 FYNNEI. The CDR3 nucleotides read TGTGCCAGCAGGACAGAGTTGAACACCGGGGAGCTGTTTTTT. Its translation is CASRTELNTGELFF.

V gene TRBV4-2 combines with J gene TRBJ2-5; 7 bases map to TRBD2. The CDR3 consists of 17 residues. Germline CDR1 reads LGHNA; CDR2 reads YNFKEQ. Losses at the gene ends were 2 bases for V and 1 base for J; bases not matched to a gene: 10. The DNA of the CDR3 is TGTGCCAGCAGCCAACCGGGGAGGGGAGGGATCCAAGAGACCCAGTACTTC. Encoded protein: CASSQPGRGGIQETQYF.

J is TRBJ2-5 and V is TRBV4-1; 8 bases agree with TRBD1. This CDR3 has 20 residues. Germline CDR1 and CDR2: MGHRA and YSYEKL. V lost 0 bases, J lost 1 base, and 16 bases stayed unmatched. The DNA of the CDR3 is TGCGCCAGCAGCCAAGACAACCCCACATGGACAGGGAACTTCCAAGAGACCCAGTACTTC. As protein: CASSQDNPTWTGNFQETQYF.

The chain uses TRBV6-1 and TRBJ1-5; no firm D call. The CDR3 is 16 amino acids. Germline lookup yields CDR1 MNHNS and CDR2 SASEGT. Trimming shortened V by 1 base and J by 2 bases, and 12 bases separated the two germline ends. The DNA of the CDR3 is TGTGCCAGCAGTGAAGATCGGAGGGCCGGCAATCAGCCCCAGCATTTT. It encodes CASSEDRRAGNQPQHF.

The chain recombines TRBV3-1 (or the pseudogene TRBV3-2) with TRBJ2-2; a weak D match, TRBD2 (5 bases). V lost 6 bases to trimming and J lost 5 bases, with 7 bases between them. Germline V CDR1 and CDR2: LGHDT, YNNKEL (reference sequence). This CDR3 spans 12 amino acids. In DNA form, the CDR3 reads TGTGCCAGCAGTCCGGGGACCGGGGAGCTGTTTTTT. This gives the protein CASSPGTGELFF.

The gene calls are TRBV5-1 and TRBJ2-5; 7 bases agree with TRBD1. Germline V gene sequence: CDR1 SGHRS, CDR2 YFSETQ. This CDR3 contains 14 residues. V was pared by 3 bases and J by 4 bases, with 6 bases of the junction left unmatched. CDR3 sequence: CASSSTTGLETQYF. The DNA for the CDR3 is TGCGCCAGCAGCTCGACGACAGGGCTAGAGACCCAGTACTTC.

This chain joins TRBV4-1 and TRBJ2-7, with D tentatively TRBD2 (5 bases). V was trimmed by 1 base and J by 0 bases, leaving 13 bases between them. The CDR3 contains 16 residues. Germline V gene sequence: CDR1 MGHRA, CDR2 YSYEKL. Here the CDR3 DNA reads TGCGCCAGCAGCCAAGGGGAGACATTGAGCTCCTACGAGCAGTACTTC. It specifies CASSQGETLSSYEQYF.

This clone was recorded only once. This chain links TRBV18 with TRBJ2-6; TRBD2 aligns across 10 bases. Germline V gene sequence: CDR1 KGHSH, CDR2 LQKENI. The CDR3 is made up of 19 amino acids. The ends lost 1 base at V and 3 bases at J; junction bases unmatched: 9. CDR3 amino acids: CASSPLLASGSIGANVLTF. The CDR3 region has the DNA TGTGCCAGCTCACCACTATTGGCTAGCGGGAGTATTGGGGCCAACGTCCTGACTTTC.

The V call is TRBV11-2, the J call TRBJ2-7; D gene uncertain. The CDR3 consists of 13 residues. V shed 1 base and J shed 4 bases, with 8 bases lying between them. Germline V gene sequence: CDR1 SGHAT, CDR2 FQNNGV. Here the CDR3 reads CASSLVQKYEQYF. CDR3 coding DNA: TGTGCCAGCAGCTTAGTCCAGAAATACGAGCAGTACTTC. The full variable domain, rest sourced from reference TRBV11-2 and TRBJ2-7, is EAGVAQSPRYKIIEKRQSVAFWCNPISGHATLYWYQQILGQGPKLLIQFQNNGVVDDSQLPKDRFSAERLKGVDSTLKIQPAKLEDSAVYLCASSLVQKYEQYFGPGTRLTVT.

The gene calls are TRBV5-5 and TRBJ1-1; unclear D gene. The CDR3 runs 15 residues. CDR1 is SGHKS and CDR2 is YYEKEE in the germline V gene (reference sequence). The V end lost 0 bases, the J end lost 3 bases, and 12 bases lay between the germline ends. CDR3 protein: CASSLVAGGDTEAFF. The CDR3 DNA is TGTGCCAGCAGCTTGGTGGCAGGAGGCGACACTGAAGCTTTCTTT.

As to this clone: An end of the junction differs from the germline gene, which may be a read error. Different DNA sequences within this sample yield the same CDR3. V gene TRBV7-2 combines with J gene TRBJ1-1; perhaps TRBD1 as D (5 bases). The CDR3 is 15 amino acids. The germline gives CDR1 SGHTA, CDR2 FQGNSA. The CDR3 DNA reads TGCGCCAGCAGCCTAACTTTTAGGGGGAACACTGAAGCTTTCTTT. Translation gives CASSLTFRGNTEAFF.